A selection of T cell receptor beta chains follows, all from one sample in a study of cytomegalovirus exposure and HLA in healthy donors. Profiled with immunoSEQ multiplex PCR; TCRdb holds only in-frame clones, not every one. The sample consists of over 200,000 clones, more than 75% of them appearing once. Input material: PBMCs. Source of these receptors: a woman between 35 and 50 years old in good health and CMV-seropositive. Each CDR3 is given with its conserved first and last residue. The D gene is left open where the match is weak. Clone sizes are given selectively: once, few, many, or a class where the clone is expanded.

V	D	J	size	CDR3	DNA
TRBV10-3	-	TRBJ2-2	-	CAISYRDDTGELFF	TGTGCCATCAGTTACAGGGACGACACCGGGGAGCTGTTTTTT
TRBV5-1	-	TRBJ1-2	-	CASSLTIRDGYTF	TGCGCCAGCAGCTTGACGATCAGGGATGGCTACACCTTC
TRBV30	-	TRBJ1-1	few	CAWSVGGVTEAFF	TGTGCCTGGAGTGTAGGGGGTGTCACTGAAGCTTTCTTT
TRBV19	-	TRBJ1-1	-	CASSMGQVNTEAFF	TGTGCCAGTAGTATGGGACAAGTGAACACTGAAGCTTTCTTT
TRBV7-9	-	TRBJ1-2	-	CASSLGGTLHNYGYTF	TGTGCCAGCAGCCTGGGAGGGACATTACATAACTATGGCTACACCTTC
TRBV6-5	-	TRBJ2-7	-	CASSYSRAYRPYEQYF	TGTGCCAGCAGTTACTCCAGGGCCTATAGACCCTACGAGCAGTACTTC
TRBV9	TRBD2	TRBJ2-1	-	CASSDPFLAGDEQFF	TGTGCCAGCAGTGACCCTTTTCTAGCGGGAGATGAGCAGTTCTTC
TRBV19	-	TRBJ1-4	-	CASSMGAWNEKLFF	TGTGCCAGTAGTATGGGGGCCTGGAATGAAAAACTGTTTTTT
TRBV5-1	-	TRBJ2-1	-	CASSFRGVREGNEQFF	TGCGCCAGCAGCTTCCGAGGAGTGAGGGAAGGCAATGAGCAGTTCTTC
TRBV27	-	TRBJ1-1	once	CASPGERTEAFF	TGTGCCAGCCCAGGGGAACGAACTGAAGCTTTCTTT
TRBV7-9	TRBD1	TRBJ2-7	-	CASSFGTGVDEQYF	TGTGCCAGCAGCTTCGGGACAGGGGTGGACGAGCAGTACTTC
TRBV7-6	TRBD2	TRBJ2-3	-	CASSNPSGGDTQYF	TGTGCCAGCAGCAATCCCAGCGGGGGAGATACGCAGTATTTT
TRBV5-1	TRBD2	TRBJ2-3	-	CASSFLGLAGRTQYF	TGCGCCAGCAGCTTCCTTGGACTAGCAGGAAGGACGCAGTATTTT
TRBV7-3	-	TRBJ2-2	once	CASSLSDGGSGELFF	TGTGCCAGCAGCTTATCCGACGGGGGTTCCGGGGAGCTGTTTTTT
TRBV5-4	TRBD2	TRBJ2-7	few	CASSPPKAGGPDEQYF	TGTGCCAGCAGCCCCCCTAAGGCGGGAGGGCCGGACGAGCAGTACTTC
TRBV12-5	TRBD1	TRBJ1-2	-	CASGPPQGGGADYGYTF	TGTGCTAGTGGTCCTCCACAGGGGGGGGGCGCGGACTATGGCTACACCTTC
TRBV6-6	TRBD1	TRBJ1-5	few	CASSRGTVETNQPQHF	TGTGCCAGCAGTCGAGGGACAGTCGAGACCAATCAGCCCCAGCATTTT
TRBV4-3	TRBD1	TRBJ1-3	-	CASSQSTGTAGNTIYF	TGCGCCAGCAGCCAATCAACCGGGACAGCTGGAAACACCATATATTTT
TRBV11-1	-	TRBJ2-7	-	CASSPTDYEQYF	TGTGCCAGCAGCCCGACAGACTACGAGCAGTACTTC
TRBV9	TRBD1	TRBJ1-3	-	CASSVSGTGLTHTSGNTIYF	TGTGCCAGCAGCGTATCGGGGACAGGGCTCACCCATACCTCTGGAAACACCATATATTTT
TRBV7-2	TRBD1	TRBJ2-5	-	CASSLVGRGTGGETQYF	TGTGCCAGCAGCTTAGTCGGCAGGGGGACAGGGGGTGAGACCCAGTACTTC
TRBV30	TRBD1	TRBJ1-1	-	CAWGVGGQGHTEAFF	TGTGCCTGGGGGGTGGGAGGACAGGGGCACACTGAAGCTTTCTTT
TRBV5-4	TRBD1	TRBJ1-1	once	CASSLEGDRGMRTEAFF	TGTGCCAGCAGCTTGGAAGGGGACAGGGGAATGAGAACTGAAGCTTTCTTT
TRBV5-6	TRBD1	TRBJ2-7	few	CASSAGQGYEQYF	TGTGCCAGCAGCGCCGGACAGGGCTACGAGCAGTACTTC
TRBV11-2	-	TRBJ2-7	-	CASSFQIVQYF	TGTGCCAGCAGCTTTCAGATTGTGCAGTACTTC
TRBV7-9	TRBD2	TRBJ2-3	-	CASSPPGLAGDTQYF	TGTGCCAGCAGCCCGCCGGGACTAGCGGGAGATACGCAGTATTTT
TRBV7-6	TRBD2	TRBJ2-1	-	CASTRGERGSYNEQFF	TGTGCCAGCACCAGAGGAGAGCGGGGCTCCTACAATGAGCAGTTCTTC
TRBV5-4	TRBD1	TRBJ2-7	-	CASRDGTGGEQYF	TGTGCCAGCAGGGATGGGACAGGGGGCGAGCAGTACTTC
TRBV9	TRBD2	TRBJ2-3	-	CASSVVGRGGGTDTQYF	TGTGCCAGCAGCGTGGTGGGGCGGGGAGGGGGCACAGATACGCAGTATTTT
TRBV6-4	-	TRBJ1-4	-	CASSAGVGLPNEKLFF	TGTGCCAGCAGTGCGGGCGTCGGACTACCTAATGAAAAACTGTTTTTT
TRBV6-1	TRBD1	TRBJ1-2	-	CASSEIAGTGVSYTF	TGTGCCAGCAGTGAAATCGCCGGGACAGGGGTTTCCTACACCTTC
TRBV15	TRBD1	TRBJ1-6	-	CATSRDLTGYNSPLHF	TGTGCCACCAGCAGAGATCTGACAGGGTATAATTCACCCCTCCACTTT
TRBV7-2	-	TRBJ1-1	-	CASSSLRDSKAFF	TGTGCCAGCAGCTCGCTCCGGGACTCTAAAGCTTTCTTT
TRBV14	-	TRBJ1-1	-	CASSSGLLAFF	TGTGCCAGCAGCAGTGGACTGTTAGCTTTCTTT
TRBV11-3	-	TRBJ2-1	-	CASSLGPYNEQFF	TGTGCCAGCAGCTTAGGGCCGTACAATGAGCAGTTCTTC
TRBV7-2	-	TRBJ1-5	-	CASSSGLYQPQHF	TGTGCCAGCAGCTCGGGGTTGTATCAGCCCCAGCATTTT
TRBV18	TRBD1	TRBJ2-7	-	CASSPTPLEYRGFYEQYF	TGTGCCAGCTCTCCGACCCCCCTGGAGTACAGGGGATTCTACGAGCAGTACTTC
TRBV4-2	TRBD1	TRBJ1-2	-	CASSQVSGQGGYTF	TGTGCCAGCAGCCAAGTTTCTGGACAGGGAGGCTACACCTTC
TRBV7-6	TRBD1	TRBJ1-1	-	CASSPRDRETEAFF	TGTGCCAGCAGCCCCCGGGACAGGGAAACTGAAGCTTTCTTT
TRBV27	TRBD2	TRBJ2-7	-	CASSLWGGYEQYF	TGTGCCAGCAGTTTATGGGGGGGTTACGAGCAGTACTTC
TRBV19	-	TRBJ1-1	-	CASSIGGSLNTEAFF	TGTGCCAGTAGTATTGGGGGCAGCCTCAACACTGAAGCTTTCTTT
TRBV18	TRBD2	TRBJ2-7	-	CASSLADYSYEQYF	TGTGCCAGCTCCCTAGCGGACTACTCCTACGAGCAGTACTTC
TRBV29-1	TRBD2	TRBJ2-2	-	CSVPGTSGPTGELFF	TGCAGCGTCCCCGGGACTAGCGGGCCAACCGGGGAGCTGTTTTTT
TRBV9	TRBD2	TRBJ2-2	-	CASSVEAGGLILTGELFF	TGTGCCAGCAGCGTAGAAGCGGGAGGGCTTATTCTTACCGGGGAGCTGTTTTTT
TRBV28	-	TRBJ1-2	-	CASRTETVNYGYTF	TGTGCCAGCCGTACGGAGACCGTTAACTATGGCTACACCTTC
TRBV7-3	TRBD2	TRBJ2-3	-	CASSSGTSGFSDTQYF	TGTGCCAGCAGCTCCGGGACTAGCGGGTTCTCAGATACGCAGTATTTT
TRBV6-4	-	TRBJ2-2	-	CASKTDRNTGELFF	TGTGCCAGCAAGACGGACAGAAACACCGGGGAGCTGTTTTTT
TRBV11-3	-	TRBJ2-3	-	CASSPQGTDTQYF	TGTGCCAGCAGCCCCCAGGGTACAGATACGCAGTATTTT
TRBV2	-	TRBJ1-4	few	CASGGLGTTNEKLFF	TGTGCCAGCGGGGGCCTCGGAACAACTAATGAAAAACTGTTTTTT
TRBV5-1	-	TRBJ2-5	once	CASSLAGGQETQYF	TGCGCCAGCAGCTTGGCTGGGGGGCAAGAGACCCAGTACTTC
TRBV19	-	TRBJ2-3	few	CASSKRQNTDTQYF	TGTGCCAGTAGTAAGAGACAGAACACAGATACGCAGTATTTT
TRBV5-4	-	TRBJ1-1	-	CASRPGLTNTEAFF	TGTGCCAGCAGACCAGGCCTTACGAACACTGAAGCTTTCTTT
TRBV7-7	TRBD2	TRBJ2-5	-	CASSLGTSGFQETQYF	TGTGCCAGCAGCTTAGGGACTAGCGGTTTCCAAGAGACCCAGTACTTC
TRBV18	-	TRBJ1-5	-	CASSTEGSNQPQHF	TGTGCCAGCTCGACTGAGGGTAGCAATCAGCCCCAGCATTTT